These 13 T cell receptor beta chains were sequenced from one sample in a study of cytomegalovirus exposure and HLA in healthy donors. Both 60 Vbeta primers and 13 Jbeta primers went into the PCR. Sequenced by immunoSEQ multiplex PCR; TCRdb stores in-frame clones only, minus some. In the table there are roughly 110,000 clones, about 61% of which are singletons. Sequenced: PBMCs. The receptors here all came from a woman aged 25 to 45 in good health and CMV-seronegative.

The chain couples TRBV29-1 to TRBJ2-3, with D possibly TRBD1 on 5 matching bases. Germline-derived CDR1 and CDR2 are SQVTM and ANQGSEA. The CDR3 is made up of 13 amino acids. V lost 7 bases, J lost 4 bases, and 15 bases lay in between. The CDR3 nucleotides are TGCAGCGCTCTTCTGGGGCATGCAGATACGCAGTATTTT. Translating it yields CSALLGHADTQYF.

This chain joins TRBV28 and TRBJ1-2; unclear D gene. The V end was cut by 7 bases, the J end by 4 bases, with 16 bases between. CDR3 size: 14 residues. From germline, CDR1 is MDHEN and CDR2 SYDVKM. CDR3 sequence reads: CASTEQDDLYGYTF. Here the CDR3 DNA reads TGTGCCAGCACCGAACAAGATGATCTCTATGGCTACACCTTC.

This chain connects TRBV7-9 to TRBJ1-5; 8 nucleotides agree with TRBD1. The CDR3 extends over 13 amino acids. Per germline, CDR1 SEHNR and CDR2 FQNEAQ (reference sequence). V lost 5 bases, J lost 5 bases, and 2 bases stayed unmatched. CDR3: CASSPDRDQPQHF. Written as DNA, the CDR3 is TGTGCCAGCAGCCCGGACAGGGATCAGCCCCAGCATTTT. Complete variable domain (other parts from reference TRBV7-9 and TRBJ1-5): DTGVSQNPRHKITKRGQNVTFRCDPISEHNRLYWYRQTLGQGPEFLTYFQNEAQLEKSRLLSDRFSAERPKGSFSTLEIQRTEQGDSAMYLCASSPDRDQPQHFGDGTRLSIL.

The chain is built from TRBV7-3 and TRBJ1-1, with unresolved D. The germline V and J ends were trimmed by 2 bases and 1 base, with 8 bases remaining between them. The CDR3 length is 14 residues. CDR1 is SGHTA, CDR2 FQGTGA, per germline. CDR3 residues: CASSLSSRNTEAFF. CDR3 bases: TGTGCCAGCAGCTTATCATCTAGGAACACTGAAGCTTTCTTT.

The chain links TRBV6-6 to TRBJ2-4, with D possibly TRBD1 on 5 matching bases. V lost 10 bases to trimming and J lost 5 bases, with 15 bases between them. The CDR3 is 13 residues long. Germline-derived CDR1 and CDR2 are MNHNY and SVGAGI (reference sequence). The CDR3 is CAILQGGENIQYF. DNA for the CDR3: TGTGCCATCCTCCAGGGTGGTGAAAACATTCAGTACTTC.

In its sample, this clone was seen a few times. The chain combines TRBV5-8 with TRBJ2-3, with 9 bases identical to TRBD2. V was pared by 2 bases and J by 4 bases, with 5 bases of the junction left unmatched. The CDR3 loop spans 15 amino acids. Germline CDR1 and CDR2: SGHTS and YDEGEE. Written as DNA, the CDR3 is TGTGCCAGCAGCTTCCGCGGGAGGGAATCAGATACGCAGTATTTT. Its protein is CASSFRGRESDTQYF.

This clone has a handful of counts. The chain joins TRBV5-1 to TRBJ2-5; 10 nucleotides agree with TRBD1. Trimming removed 4 bases from V and 5 bases from J; junction bases left unmatched: 8. Per germline, CDR1 SGHRS and CDR2 YFSETQ. The CDR3 is 15 amino acids. The CDR3 bases are TGCGCCAGCAGCGTGGGGGGACAGGGGCAGGAGACCCAGTACTTC. It specifies CASSVGGQGQETQYF.

The chain carries TRBV6-1 and TRBJ2-1, with 7 bases aligning to TRBD2. This CDR3 is 14 amino acids long. Germline lookup yields CDR1 MNHNS and CDR2 SASEGT. Trimming at V came to 8 bases and at J to 4 bases, leaving 8 bases not matched to a gene. The DNA of the CDR3 is TGTGCCAGCGGGGGGGGAGGGCCGTACAATGAGCAGTTCTTC. Amino acid sequence: CASGGGGPYNEQFF.

CDR3 coding DNA: TGTGCCAGCAGCGCAACCGCCGGGACAGGGGGCTACAATGAGCAGTTCTTC. This sequence encodes CASSATAGTGGYNEQFF. The rearrangement joins TRBV9 to TRBJ2-1; TRBD1 matches 11 bases. The CDR3 is made up of 17 amino acids. CDR1 SGDLS and CDR2 YYNGEE come from the germline V gene. V lost 3 bases and J lost 3; bases outside the gene matches: 8.

V gene TRBV7-2 combines with J gene TRBJ2-7; TRBD1 matches at 8 bases. The V gene end was trimmed by 5 bases and the J gene end by 0 bases; junction bases not matched to a gene: 3. Germline loops: CDR1 SGHTA, CDR2 FQGNSA. The CDR3 has 14 residues. The CDR3 sequence: CASSRDRSSYEQYF. CDR3 sequence (DNA): TGTGCCAGCAGCCGGGACAGGAGCTCCTACGAGCAGTACTTC. The entire variable domain, with the rest obtained from reference TRBV7-2 and TRBJ2-7, is as follows: GAGVSQSPSNKVTEKGKDVELRCDPISGHTALYWYRQSLGQGLEFLIYFQGNSAPDKSGLPSDRFSAERTGGSVSTLTIQRTQQEDSAVYLCASSRDRSSYEQYFGPGTRLTVT.

The chain has TRBV11-2 and TRBJ1-3, with TRBD1 identical over 8 bases. The V segment lost 5 bases and the J segment 2 bases; nucleotides outside the gene matches: 5. The CDR3 is 15 amino acids. Germline loops: CDR1 SGHAT, CDR2 FQNNGV. The CDR3 DNA reads as TGTGCCAGCAGCGCGGACAGGGCAACTGGAAACACCATATATTTT. Its translation is CASSADRATGNTIYF.

The chain couples TRBV5-1 to TRBJ2-5, with D perhaps TRBD1 (5 bases). CDR1 and CDR2 from the germline V gene are SGHRS and YFSETQ. V dropped 4 bases and J dropped 7 bases, with 17 bases sitting between them. The length of the CDR3 is 14 residues. The CDR3 DNA is TGCGCCAGCAGCCCTGGACACGACGCCGTGACCCAGTACTTC. Encoded protein: CASSPGHDAVTQYF.

This clone was seen only a few times. The chain has TRBV28 and TRBJ2-1; D is undetermined. Trimming removed 5 bases at V and 5 bases at J, with 13 bases between. The CDR3 is made up of 14 amino acids. Germline V gene data show CDR1 as MDHEN and CDR2 as SYDVKM. CDR3 in amino acids: CASSIILQNNEQFF. DNA for the CDR3: TGTGCCAGCAGTATTATTTTGCAGAACAATGAGCAGTTCTTC.